This T cell receptor (beta chain) was sequenced during a study of blood T cell repertoires in COVID-19. As for the study in general: The United States, Italy and Spain supplied acute and convalescent COVID-19 samples.

Generated by immunoSEQ multiplex PCR, the TCRdb table keeps only in-frame clones and is missing some. In the table there are about 170,000 clones, about 85% of which are singletons. V gave up 0 bases and J gave up 3 bases, with 12 bases separating them. This CDR3 spans 16 amino acids. Looked up from germline, CDR1 is KGHSH and CDR2 is LQKENI. Material for sequencing was peripheral blood. The clonotype comes from a man between 60 and 75 years old who had recovered from COVID-19. The chain links TRBV18 to TRBJ2-1, with no clear D. For the CDR3, the DNA is TGTGCCAGCTCACCACCGGAAGCAGGTATCTACAATGAGCAGTTCTTC. Encoded protein: CASSPPEAGIYNEQFF. Drawing the rest from reference TRBV18 and TRBJ2-1, the complete variable domain is NAGVMQNPRHLVRRRGQEARLRCSPMKGHSHVYWYRQLPEEGLKFMVYLQKENIIDESGMPKERFSAEFPKEGPSILRIQQVVRGDSAAYFCASSPPEAGIYNEQFFGPGTRLTVL.